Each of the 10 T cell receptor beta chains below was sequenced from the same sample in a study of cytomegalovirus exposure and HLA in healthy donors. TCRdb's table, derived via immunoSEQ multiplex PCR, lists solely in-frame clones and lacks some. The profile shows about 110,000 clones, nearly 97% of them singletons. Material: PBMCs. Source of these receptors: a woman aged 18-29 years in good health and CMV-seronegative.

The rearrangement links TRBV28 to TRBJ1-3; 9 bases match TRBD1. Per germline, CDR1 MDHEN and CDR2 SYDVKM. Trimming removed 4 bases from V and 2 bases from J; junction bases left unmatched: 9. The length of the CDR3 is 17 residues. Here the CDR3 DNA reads TGTGCCAGCAGTTCCACAGGGGGCGCTTGGGCTGGAAACACCATATATTTT. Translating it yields CASSSTGGAWAGNTIYF.

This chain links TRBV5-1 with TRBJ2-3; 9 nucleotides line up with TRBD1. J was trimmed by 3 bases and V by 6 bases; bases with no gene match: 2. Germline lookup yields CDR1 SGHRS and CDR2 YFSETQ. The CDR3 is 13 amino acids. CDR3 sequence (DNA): TGCGCCAGCACCGGGACAGGGACAGATACGCAGTATTTT. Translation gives CASTGTGTDTQYF.

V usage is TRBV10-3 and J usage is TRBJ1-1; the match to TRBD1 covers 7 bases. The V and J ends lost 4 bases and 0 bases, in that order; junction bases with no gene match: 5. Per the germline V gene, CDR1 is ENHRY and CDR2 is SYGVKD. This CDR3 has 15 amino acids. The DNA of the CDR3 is TGTGCCATCAGTGGACTGACAGGGATGAACACTGAAGCTTTCTTT. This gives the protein CAISGLTGMNTEAFF.

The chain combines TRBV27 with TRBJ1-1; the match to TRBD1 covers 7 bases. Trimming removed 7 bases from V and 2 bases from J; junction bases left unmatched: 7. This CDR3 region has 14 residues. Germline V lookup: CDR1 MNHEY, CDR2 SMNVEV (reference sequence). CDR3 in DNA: TGTGCCAGCAAGCTGGCAGGGGGTAACACTGAAGCTTTCTTT. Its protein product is CASKLAGGNTEAFF.

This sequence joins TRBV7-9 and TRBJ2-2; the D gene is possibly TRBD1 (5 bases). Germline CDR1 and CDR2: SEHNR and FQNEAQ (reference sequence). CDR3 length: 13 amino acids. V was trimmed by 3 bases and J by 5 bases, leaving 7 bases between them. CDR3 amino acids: CASSFAGTGELFF. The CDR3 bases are TGTGCCAGCAGCTTCGCAGGGACCGGGGAGCTGTTTTTT.

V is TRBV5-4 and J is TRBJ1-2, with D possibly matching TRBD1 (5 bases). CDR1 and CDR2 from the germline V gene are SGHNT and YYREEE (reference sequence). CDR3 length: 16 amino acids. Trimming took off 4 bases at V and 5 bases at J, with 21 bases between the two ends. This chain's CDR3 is CASSRSLQETVYGYTF. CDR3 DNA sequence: TGTGCCAGCAGCCGCTCTTTACAGGAGACGGTGTATGGCTACACCTTC.

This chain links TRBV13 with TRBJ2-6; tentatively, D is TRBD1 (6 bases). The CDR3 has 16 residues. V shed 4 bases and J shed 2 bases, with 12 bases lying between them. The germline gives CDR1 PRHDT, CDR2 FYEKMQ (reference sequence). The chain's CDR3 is CASSSTRGAGANVLTF. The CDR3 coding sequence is TGTGCCAGCAGCTCCACCAGGGGCGCTGGGGCCAACGTCCTGACTTTC.

The CDR3 DNA sequence: TGTGCCAGCAGCCTAGGACAGCTGGTATTTAATTCACCCCTCCACTTT. It translates to CASSLGQLVFNSPLHF. The chain couples TRBV7-8 to TRBJ1-6; D is possibly TRBD1 (6 bases). The CDR3 consists of 16 residues. V dropped 5 bases and J dropped 6 bases, with 17 bases sitting between them. Germline values: CDR1 SGHVS, CDR2 FQNEAQ.

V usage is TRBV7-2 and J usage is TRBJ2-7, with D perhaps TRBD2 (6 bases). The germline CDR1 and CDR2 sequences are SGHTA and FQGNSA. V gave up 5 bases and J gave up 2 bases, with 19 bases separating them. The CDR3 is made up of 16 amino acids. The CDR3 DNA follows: TGTGCCAGCAGCCCACGACTAGATTACGAAGCCTACGAGCAGTACTTC. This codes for CASSPRLDYEAYEQYF.

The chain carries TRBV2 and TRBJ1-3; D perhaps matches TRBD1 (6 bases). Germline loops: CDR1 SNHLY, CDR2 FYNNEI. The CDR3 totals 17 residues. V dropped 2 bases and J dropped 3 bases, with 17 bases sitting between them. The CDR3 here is CASSENVHRADGNTIYF. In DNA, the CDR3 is TGTGCCAGCAGTGAAAACGTTCACAGGGCAGATGGAAACACCATATATTTT. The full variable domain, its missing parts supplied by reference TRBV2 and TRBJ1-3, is EPEVTQTPSHQVTQMGQEVILRCVPISNHLYFYWYRQILGQKVEFLVSFYNNEISEKSEIFDDQFSVERPDGSNFTLKIRSTKLEDSAMYFCASSENVHRADGNTIYFGEGSWLTVV.